The T cell receptor (beta chain) under discussion was sequenced for a study of glioma-infiltrating T cells after dendritic cell vaccination. Only in-frame clones appear in the TCRdb table, and some are missing; sequencing was by immunoSEQ multiplex PCR. The sample carries more than 85,000 clones, almost 90% recorded once. Study outcomes and limitations: Only a small number of patients had complete blood and tumor samples.

As regards this clone: Its specificity is not known.

Time point noted: after dendritic cell vaccination, including at tumor progression/relapse. Fresh-frozen tumor tissue and more than two years of survival data were available for all. No glioblastoma patient carried an isocitrate dehydrogenase mutation. This clonotype originated in a human donor with glioblastoma. Here the sequenced sample was blood, taken after dendritic cell vaccination.

The CDR3 here is CASPARGSGSSGELFF. The CDR3 coding sequence is TGTGCCAGCCCGGCCAGGGGGAGCGGGAGCTCTGGGGAGCTGTTTTTT. V and J are TRBV6-4 and TRBJ2-2, with a weak D call TRBD2 (8 bases). The V gene's germline CDR1 is MRHNA and CDR2 SNTAGT. V lost 8 bases and J lost 8, with 24 bases in between. The CDR3 consists of 16 residues.